Listed here are 29 T cell receptor beta chains from one sample, sequenced in a study of T cells in tumors after PD-1 blockade (dated by TCRdb to about 2019). Library creation used the immunoSEQ multiplex PCR assay. TCRdb took over this immuneACCESS table, retaining in-frame rearrangements with V and J assigned. Such tables are incomplete; in checked studies, under half of the missing clones stem from an unresolved V gene, and the remainder is unexplained. A total of about 47,000 clones appear in this sample, around four fifths of them only once. The ten largest clones represent about 9.3% of the sample. Specimen: PBMCs, collected before anti-PD-1 therapy. The receptors here all came from a human donor with advanced basal cell or squamous cell carcinoma (not recorded which).

The rearrangement uses TRBV12-5 and TRBJ2-7, with 8 bases identical to TRBD1. Germline CDR1 reads LGHNT; CDR2 reads FRNRAP. CDR3 length: 16 residues. V trimming: 5 bases; J trimming: 1 base; junction bases outside the gene matches: 10. The CDR3 bases are TGTGCTAGTGGTGGACCCGGGACAGGCGTTTCCTACGAGCAGTACTTC. Translating it yields CASGGPGTGVSYEQYF.

This chain connects TRBV6-5 to TRBJ2-7; TRBD1 is a possible D gene (6 bases). The V end lost 8 bases, the J end lost 1 base, and 15 bases lay between the germline ends. The CDR3 is 14 residues long. Germline CDR1 MNHEY, CDR2 SVGAGI. Here the CDR3 reads CASVRTASSYEQYF. As DNA, the CDR3 is TGTGCCAGCGTCCGGACAGCATCGTCCTACGAGCAGTACTTC.

This clone has a handful of counts. This sequence joins TRBV4-1 and TRBJ2-5, with TRBD2 as a possible D gene (6 bases). V lost 1 base and J 5 bases, leaving 11 bases between the germline ends. CDR1 and CDR2 from the germline V gene are MGHRA and YSYEKL. The CDR3 spans 14 residues. DNA of the CDR3: TGCGCCAGCAGCCAAGGACTAGTTGGGGAGACCCAGTACTTC. Translation gives CASSQGLVGETQYF.

DNA for the CDR3: TGCGCCAGCAGCCAACACGGGGGGACTGAAGCTTTCTTT. Its protein is CASSQHGGTEAFF. V usage is TRBV4-1 and J usage is TRBJ1-1; maybe TRBD1 (5 bases). CDR3 length: 13 amino acids. CDR1 MGHRA and CDR2 YSYEKL come from the germline V gene. V was clipped by 2 bases and J by 5 bases, with 9 bases between them.

V is TRBV7-6 and J is TRBJ2-7; the D gene is possibly TRBD1 (6 bases). Germline CDR1 reads SGHVS; CDR2 reads FNYEAQ. V was trimmed by 3 bases and J by 2 bases, leaving 14 bases between them. The CDR3 spans 15 residues. CDR3 region: CASSFGSGAAYEQYF. In DNA, the CDR3 is TGTGCCAGCAGCTTCGGGTCAGGGGCGGCCTACGAGCAGTACTTC.

The sample holds a few counts of this clone. This sequence joins TRBV2 and TRBJ1-1, with D perhaps matching TRBD1 (6 bases). Trimming took off 5 bases at V and 8 bases at J, with 18 bases between the two ends. The V gene's germline CDR1 is SNHLY and CDR2 FYNNEI. The CDR3 spans 14 residues. CDR3: CASSQSGAPREAFF. For the CDR3, the DNA is TGTGCCAGCAGTCAGTCGGGGGCGCCTCGGGAAGCTTTCTTT. Together with reference TRBV2 and TRBJ1-1, the CDR3 gives the full variable domain: EPEVTQTPSHQVTQMGQEVILRCVPISNHLYFYWYRQILGQKVEFLVSFYNNEISEKSEIFDDQFSVERPDGSNFTLKIRSTKLEDSAMYFCASSQSGAPREAFFGQGTRLTVV.

The chain couples TRBV28 to TRBJ2-7; D may be TRBD1 or TRBD2 (6 bases each). The CDR3 is 13 amino acids. V was cut by 6 bases and J by 0 bases, with 9 bases left in between. Germline-derived CDR1 and CDR2 are MDHEN and SYDVKM. The CDR3 DNA reads as TGTGCCAGCAGGGCGGGACACTCCTACGAGCAGTACTTC. This encodes CASRAGHSYEQYF.

The V call is TRBV4-2, the J call TRBJ1-2, with a possible D match to TRBD1 (5 bases). The CDR3 runs 15 residues. Trimming left V 1 base short and J 8 bases short, with 17 bases between. Germline CDR1 reads LGHNA; CDR2 reads YNFKEQ. The CDR3 spells CASSQADGGAGGYTF. CDR3 bases: TGTGCCAGCAGCCAAGCAGACGGAGGGGCAGGGGGCTACACCTTC.

The chain combines TRBV6-5 with TRBJ2-2, with D perhaps TRBD1 (7 bases). V was shortened by 7 bases and J by 0 bases, with 12 bases between the two germline ends. This CDR3 is 15 amino acids long. Per the germline V gene, CDR1 is MNHEY and CDR2 is SVGAGI. CDR3 coding DNA: TGTGCCAGCACCCGCGGGACAGCGAACACCGGGGAGCTGTTTTTT. This translates into CASTRGTANTGELFF.

This clone appeared a single time. The rearrangement uses TRBV5-1 and TRBJ2-7; D unclear. Germline V gives CDR1 SGHRS, CDR2 YFSETQ. The CDR3 totals 12 residues. Trimming stripped 1 base from V and 4 bases from J, with 6 bases between. CDR3 sequence reads: CASSLQGYEQYF. CDR3 sequence (DNA): TGCGCCAGCAGCTTGCAAGGATACGAGCAGTACTTC.

V gene TRBV19 combines with J gene TRBJ2-7; D possibly uses TRBD1 or TRBD2 (5 bases each). CDR3 size: 14 residues. Looked up from germline, CDR1 is LNHDA and CDR2 is SQIVND (reference sequence). V shed 5 bases and J shed 2 bases, with 13 bases lying between them. The CDR3 loop is CASSPGWDPYEQYF. DNA for the CDR3: TGTGCCAGTAGTCCCGGCTGGGACCCCTACGAGCAGTACTTC.

This sequence joins TRBV6-1 and TRBJ1-4; no clear D. CDR3 length: 13 residues. V was clipped by 1 base and J by 7 bases, with 7 bases between them. Per germline, CDR1 MNHNS and CDR2 SASEGT. DNA for the CDR3: TGTGCCAGCAGTGAAGGCGGCAGTGAAAAACTGTTTTTT. Protein product: CASSEGGSEKLFF.

V usage is TRBV6-5 and J usage is TRBJ1-1; D unclear. The CDR3 runs 15 residues. The germline gives CDR1 MNHEY, CDR2 SVGAGI. The V gene lost 2 bases and the J gene lost 1 base, with 11 bases spanning the gap. CDR3 loop: CASSYGGSGNTEAFF. CDR3 nucleotide sequence: TGTGCCAGCAGTTACGGCGGGAGCGGGAACACTGAAGCTTTCTTT.

The genes are TRBV18 and TRBJ1-2; 10 bases align to TRBD1. V lost 3 bases and J lost 7; bases outside the gene matches: 5. This CDR3 spans 14 amino acids. Germline CDR1 KGHSH, CDR2 LQKENI. CDR3 sequence: CASSPGQGTAGYTF. For the CDR3, the DNA is TGTGCCAGCTCACCGGGACAGGGGACGGCTGGCTACACCTTC.

The chain links TRBV7-2 to TRBJ1-5; D unresolved. The V end was cut by 5 bases, the J end by 4 bases, with 12 bases between. The CDR3 runs to 14 residues. From germline, CDR1 is SGHTA and CDR2 FQGNSA. CDR3 loop: CASSPRGGNQPQHF. Here the CDR3 DNA reads TGTGCCAGCAGCCCACGGGGAGGTAATCAGCCCCAGCATTTT.

This clone was seen just once. CDR3 sequence (DNA): TGTGCCAGCAGTGAATGGGAGGGATCCTACGAGCAGTACTTC. Translating gives CASSEWEGSYEQYF. V usage is TRBV25-1 and J usage is TRBJ2-7, with 7 nucleotides matching TRBD2. Unmatched junction bases numbered 1, after V lost 1 base and J lost 1 base. CDR3 length: 14 residues. Germline lookup yields CDR1 MGHDK and CDR2 SYGVNS.

The rearrangement joins TRBV6-5 to TRBJ2-7, with D unclear. With 5 bases removed from V and 3 bases from J, the gap between germline ends came to 11 bases. The CDR3 runs to 13 residues. Germline V CDR1 and CDR2: MNHEY, SVGAGI. CDR3 in amino acids: CASSQTGYYEQYF. The CDR3 DNA follows: TGTGCCAGCAGTCAGACTGGGTACTACGAGCAGTACTTC.

This clone showed up just a few times. This chain links TRBV7-9 with TRBJ2-7; D possibly corresponds to TRBD1 (5 bases). Germline assignment: CDR1 SEHNR and CDR2 FQNEAQ (reference sequence). The CDR3 is made up of 16 amino acids. Trimming pared 0 bases from V and 3 bases from J, leaving 15 bases between. In nucleotides, the CDR3 is TGTGCCAGCAGCTTAGCGGTGGCAGGGTGGGACTACGAGCAGTACTTC. Its translation is CASSLAVAGWDYEQYF.

This clone came up a few times. The chain joins TRBV4-1 to TRBJ2-7; D may be TRBD1 (6 bases). V was cut by 2 bases and J by 6 bases, with 14 bases left in between. This CDR3 has 14 amino acids. Germline CDR1 reads MGHRA; CDR2 reads YSYEKL. CDR3 protein: CASSQPTQGREQYF. Here the CDR3 DNA reads TGCGCCAGCAGCCAACCGACGCAGGGGCGCGAGCAGTACTTC.

The count of this clone is one. The chain employs TRBV10-3 and TRBJ1-2; D unresolved. The CDR3 has 14 residues. V lost 8 bases and J lost 4, with 17 bases in between. Germline assignment: CDR1 ENHRY and CDR2 SYGVKD. CDR3 sequence reads: CAIAMAFTTYGYTF. The CDR3, as DNA: TGTGCCATCGCGATGGCCTTCACGACCTATGGCTACACCTTC.

The CDR3 nucleotides are TGTGCCAGTAGTACGGCGGGAGGGCCATACGAGCAGTACTTC. Residues: CASSTAGGPYEQYF. The chain joins TRBV19 to TRBJ2-7; 9 bases are shared with TRBD2. The CDR3 covers 14 residues. Germline assignment: CDR1 LNHDA and CDR2 SQIVND (reference sequence). J gave up 4 bases and V 4 bases, and 5 bases lay outside the gene matches.

This CDR3 is CASSLGGNSPLHF. The CDR3 region has the DNA TGTGCCAGCAGCTTGGGAGGGAATTCACCCCTCCACTTT. The rearrangement joins TRBV12-3 or TRBV12-4 to TRBJ1-6; unclear D gene. Trimming pared 6 bases from V and 7 bases from J, leaving 10 bases between. The CDR3 runs to 13 residues.

The chain is built from TRBV25-1 and TRBJ1-4; D perhaps matches TRBD1 (6 bases). Between the trimmed V and J ends, which lost 8 bases and 7 bases, there was a span of 11 bases. Germline V gene data show CDR1 as MGHDK and CDR2 as SYGVNS. The CDR3 is 12 amino acids. The CDR3 here is CASGRGVEKLFF. The CDR3 DNA sequence: TGTGCCAGCGGCAGGGGCGTTGAAAAACTGTTTTTT.

The chain combines TRBV28 with TRBJ1-1; D may be TRBD1 (5 bases). Per the germline V gene, CDR1 is MDHEN and CDR2 is SYDVKM. V was cut by 6 bases and J by 1 base, with 12 bases left in between. This CDR3 region has 14 residues. The CDR3 DNA follows: TGTGCCAGCAGCCCGGGACGAACGAACACTGAAGCTTTCTTT. Amino acid sequence: CASSPGRTNTEAFF.

The V and J genes are TRBV4-1 and TRBJ2-1; no clear D. CDR1 and CDR2 (germline): MGHRA, YSYEKL. The CDR3 is 16 amino acids. With 0 bases removed from V and 0 bases from J, the gap between germline ends came to 9 bases. The CDR3 nucleotides read TGCGCCAGCAGCCAAGATCCCCCTAGCTCCTACAATGAGCAGTTCTTC. It is translated as CASSQDPPSSYNEQFF.

V is TRBV5-1 and J is TRBJ2-1, with TRBD2 matching 14 bases. The CDR3 is 16 amino acids. Germline assignment: CDR1 SGHRS and CDR2 YFSETQ. V trimming: 0 bases; J trimming: 5 bases; junction bases outside the gene matches: 1. CDR3 bases: TGCGCCAGCAGCTTGGGACTAGCGGGAGGGCACAATGAGCAGTTCTTC. It yields the protein CASSLGLAGGHNEQFF.

The V gene is TRBV19, the J gene TRBJ2-7; perhaps TRBD1 as D (5 bases). Germline loops: CDR1 LNHDA, CDR2 SQIVND (reference sequence). The V and J ends lost 5 bases and 5 bases respectively, with 13 bases between them. The CDR3 consists of 13 residues. CDR3 amino acids: CASSPQGPHEQYF. The CDR3 coding sequence is TGTGCCAGTAGTCCCCAGGGTCCCCACGAGCAGTACTTC.

The chain joins TRBV12-3 or TRBV12-4 to TRBJ2-1, with unresolved D. The CDR3 length is 12 residues. Deletions cut 6 bases from V and 8 bases from J, with 11 bases between. The CDR3 nucleotides read TGTGCCAGCAGCCAGTCGGTCGATGAGCAGTTCTTC. Translated, it gives CASSQSVDEQFF.

J is TRBJ2-7 and V is TRBV6-1, with D unresolved. Germline V gene lookup returns CDR1 MNHNS and CDR2 SASEGT. The germline V and J ends were trimmed by 3 bases and 7 bases, with 7 bases remaining between them. The CDR3 contains 11 residues. CDR3 DNA: TGTGCCAGCAGTGACCCCTGGGAGCAGTACTTC. Translated, it gives CASSDPWEQYF.